The 32 T cell receptor beta chains below all came from one sample that was sequenced in a study of early T cells in non-severe SARS-CoV-2 infection. TCRdb redid the calling of the 5' RACE reads with MiXCR, one entry per CDR3 protein. The table includes over 35,000 distinct CDR3 sequences, under 5% detected once. The sequencing input was whole blood. The receptors stem from an adult who was a healthcare worker with PCR-confirmed SARS-CoV-2 infection or an uninfected control (not recorded which).

This clonotype was picked up many times. The chain links TRBV20-1 to TRBJ1-1, with TRBD1 as a possible D gene (5 bases). Germline CDR1 reads DFQATT; CDR2 reads SNEGSKA (reference sequence). The CDR3 consists of 13 residues. The germline V and J ends were trimmed by 6 bases and 1 base, with 12 bases remaining between them. In DNA, the CDR3 is TGCAGTGCATTAAGGCAGGGGAACACTGAAGCTTTCTTT. Translation gives CSALRQGNTEAFF.

The chain recombines TRBV5-1 with TRBJ2-2; 7 bases match TRBD2. J lost 4 bases, V lost 1 base, and 4 bases had no gene match. Germline CDR1 is SGHRS and CDR2 is YFSETQ. CDR3 size: 15 residues. This CDR3 reads CASSLSGVTTGELFF. CDR3 DNA: TGCGCCAGCAGCTTGAGCGGGGTTACCACCGGGGAGCTGTTTTTT. Variable domain in full (rest from reference TRBV5-1 and TRBJ2-2): KAGVTQTPRYLIKTRGQQVTLSCSPISGHRSVSWYQQTPGQGLQFLFEYFSETQRNKGNFPGRFSGRQFSNSRSEMNVSTLELGDSALYLCASSLSGVTTGELFFGEGSRLTVL.

This clonotype was seen ten or more times. This chain connects TRBV5-4 to TRBJ1-3; no clear D. The CDR3 runs to 15 residues. Looked up from germline, CDR1 is SGHNT and CDR2 is YYREEE (reference sequence). V was pared by 3 bases and J by 0 bases, with 10 bases between. DNA of the CDR3: TGTGCCAGCAGCTCGGCGGGCTTCTCTGGAAACACCATATATTTT. Encoded protein: CASSSAGFSGNTIYF.

This clonotype was seen a handful of times. This chain uses TRBV18 with TRBJ2-3; no clear D gene. The CDR3 covers 13 residues. Germline-derived CDR1 and CDR2 are KGHSH and LQKENI. Trimming stripped 2 bases from V and 6 bases from J, with 9 bases between. The CDR3 loop is CASSPASTDTQYF. Written as DNA, the CDR3 is TGTGCCAGCTCACCAGCTTCTACTGATACGCAGTATTTT.

This clonotype is medium-sized by share. The chain is built from TRBV7-2 and TRBJ1-2, with 10 bases lining up with TRBD1. The CDR3 consists of 14 residues. CDR1 is SGHTA, CDR2 FQGNSA, per germline. J was trimmed by 2 bases and V by 5 bases; bases with no gene match: 2. The CDR3 DNA sequence: TGTGCCAGCAGCCCGGGACAGGGGAACTATGGCTACACCTTC. Protein: CASSPGQGNYGYTF.

In regard to this clonotype: This may come from a read error, since a much larger clone is one base off. The chain is built from TRBV7-8 and TRBJ2-3, with TRBD1 as a possible D gene (6 bases). Germline CDR1 reads SGHVS; CDR2 reads FQNEAQ. The CDR3 is 13 amino acids. The CDR3 reads CASSPLRTDMQYF. CDR3 in DNA: TGTGCCAGCAGCCCTCTTAGGACAGATATGCAGTATTTT.

This clonotype has only a few counts. The rearrangement uses TRBV10-3 and TRBJ2-1; 8 positions match TRBD1. Germline CDR1 reads ENHRY; CDR2 reads SYGVKD. V shed 0 bases and J 9 bases; nucleotides not matched to a gene: 7. The CDR3 has 15 residues. The CDR3 region is CAISESWQGAGEQFF. CDR3 bases: TGTGCCATCAGTGAGTCGTGGCAGGGGGCGGGTGAGCAGTTCTTC.

This clonotype showed up just a few times. The chain carries TRBV4-1 and TRBJ2-3; D call uncertain. V was shortened by 0 bases and J by 5 bases, with 3 bases between the two germline ends. The CDR3 sequence is 12 residues long. Per the germline V gene, CDR1 is MGHRA and CDR2 is YSYEKL. This chain's CDR3 is CASSQELDTQYF. Written as DNA, the CDR3 is TGCGCCAGCAGCCAAGAATTAGATACGCAGTATTTT.

This sequence joins TRBV30 and TRBJ1-1; 7 nucleotides agree with TRBD1. This CDR3 contains 16 residues. CDR1 GTSNPN and CDR2 SVGIG come from the germline V gene (reference sequence). The V and J ends lost 2 bases and 2 bases, in that order; junction bases with no gene match: 11. Here the CDR3 DNA reads TGTGCCTGGAGTCCGAGACAGGGCCTAGGAAACACTGAAGCTTTCTTT. It yields the protein CAWSPRQGLGNTEAFF. Full variable domain (missing parts from reference TRBV30 and TRBJ1-1): SQTIHQWPATLVQPVGSPLSLECTVEGTSNPNLYWYRQAAGRGLQLLFYSVGIGQISSEVPQNLSASRPQDRQFILSSKKLLLSDSGFYLCAWSPRQGLGNTEAFFGQGTRLTVV.

This clonotype showed up many times. This chain joins TRBV7-2 and TRBJ1-2, with TRBD1 identical over 7 bases. J was trimmed by 4 bases and V by 5 bases; bases with no gene match: 7. Germline V CDR1 and CDR2: SGHTA, FQGNSA. The CDR3 is 14 amino acids. CDR3 in amino acids: CASSHRQGPYGYTF. The CDR3 nucleotides read TGTGCCAGCAGCCATCGACAGGGACCCTATGGCTACACCTTC. The full variable domain, rest sourced from reference TRBV7-2 and TRBJ1-2, is GAGVSQSPSNKVTEKGKDVELRCDPISGHTALYWYRQSLGQGLEFLIYFQGNSAPDKSGLPSDRFSAERTGGSVSTLTIQRTQQEDSAVYLCASSHRQGPYGYTFGSGTRLTVV.

This clonotype was seen repeatedly, ten times or more. J is TRBJ2-7 and V is TRBV5-4; 9 nucleotides agree with TRBD1. CDR1 and CDR2 from the germline V gene are SGHNT and YYREEE (reference sequence). The CDR3 is made up of 14 amino acids. J lost 5 bases, V lost 3 bases, and 6 bases had no gene match. The CDR3 sequence is CASSSRDRDNEQYF. The CDR3 coding sequence is TGTGCCAGCAGCTCCCGGGACAGGGACAACGAGCAGTACTTC.

This clonotype showed up many times. The chain joins TRBV21-1 to TRBJ2-7. TRBV21-1 is a known pseudogene. The CDR3 is 13 residues long. In nucleotides, the CDR3 is TGTGCCAGCAGCGTCGTAAGTTCCTACGAGCAGTACTTC. Protein product: CASSVVSSYEQYF.

Only a few counts were recorded for this clonotype. Just one base apart from a much larger clone, this may be a read error. The rearrangement uses TRBV12-3 or TRBV12-4 and TRBJ2-1; the match to TRBD1 covers 9 bases. The CDR3 runs 13 residues. The V segment lost 5 bases and the J segment 6 bases; nucleotides outside the gene matches: 2. CDR3 DNA sequence: TGTGCCAGCAGTCCGACAGGGGGCAATGAGCAGTTCTTC. Translating gives CASSPTGGNEQFF.

This clonotype was seen many times. The chain joins TRBV12-2 to TRBJ1-2. TRBV12-2 is described as a pseudogene. CDR3 length: 15 amino acids. The CDR3 DNA sequence: TGTGCAAGTCGCTTAGGGGTCCCTAGTCGGTATGGCTACACCTTC. Translating it yields CASRLGVPSRYGYTF.

This clonotype was seen many times. The rearrangement uses TRBV12-3 or TRBV12-4 and TRBJ2-2; no clear D. Trimming removed 4 bases from V and 7 bases from J, with 10 bases in between. The CDR3 runs to 13 residues. CDR3 sequence (DNA): TGTGCCAGCAGTTCTTTTGACTTCGGGGAGCTGTTTTTT. Translation gives CASSSFDFGELFF.

The sample holds a few counts of this clonotype. Since the CDR3 does not end with the conserved phenylalanine or tryptophan, this likely comes from a read error. This chain joins TRBV13 and TRBJ2-4; the D gene is possibly TRBD1 (6 bases). The CDR3 runs to 13 residues. The germline V and J ends were trimmed by 5 bases and 9 bases, with 14 bases remaining between them. CDR1 and CDR2 from the germline V gene are PRHDT and FYEKMQ (reference sequence). Here the CDR3 DNA reads TGTGCCAGCAGCCCCGGACAGCCAAGCATTCAGTACCTC. It codes for CASSPGQPSIQYL.

This clonotype was observed many times. The chain is built from TRBV20-1 and TRBJ2-3, with a tentative D call TRBD2 (7 bases). The V end lost 0 bases, the J end lost 3 bases, and 16 bases lay between the germline ends. Germline-derived CDR1 and CDR2 are DFQATT and SNEGSKA (reference sequence). The length of the CDR3 is 16 residues. The CDR3 bases are TGCAGTGCTAGAGATTCTGGGGGGGGCCGTACAGATACGCAGTATTTT. This encodes CSARDSGGGRTDTQYF.

There are many counts of this clonotype. This chain uses TRBV7-2 with TRBJ2-3; no clear D. The CDR3 covers 14 residues. Germline CDR1 and CDR2: SGHTA and FQGNSA. The ends were cut back, 1 base at V and 2 bases at J, with 7 bases in the middle. The CDR3 reads CASSLVIDTDTQYF. CDR3 nucleotides: TGTGCCAGCAGCTTAGTAATAGACACAGATACGCAGTATTTT. Full variable domain (rest looked up from reference TRBV7-2 and TRBJ2-3): GAGVSQSPSNKVTEKGKDVELRCDPISGHTALYWYRQSLGQGLEFLIYFQGNSAPDKSGLPSDRFSAERTGGSVSTLTIQRTQQEDSAVYLCASSLVIDTDTQYFGPGTRLTVL.

In this sample, this clonotype turned up many times. This chain uses TRBV6-4 with TRBJ2-1; unclear D gene. V was shortened by 5 bases and J by 5 bases, with 16 bases between the two germline ends. CDR1 and CDR2 from the germline V gene are MRHNA and SNTAGT. The CDR3 runs to 15 residues. CDR3 amino acids: CASSPTWRGNNEQFF. In DNA form, the CDR3 reads TGTGCCAGCAGTCCGACCTGGCGAGGTAACAATGAGCAGTTCTTC.

This clonotype occurred many times. The rearrangement links TRBV29-1 to TRBJ1-2; D might be TRBD1 (5 bases). The CDR3 covers 11 residues. Germline V CDR1 and CDR2: SQVTM, ANQGSEA. The V end was cut by 7 bases, the J end by 3 bases, with 9 bases between. CDR3 in amino acids: CSGSGDYGYTF. The CDR3 region has the DNA TGCAGCGGTTCGGGGGACTATGGCTACACCTTC.

There are many counts of this clonotype. The V call is TRBV6-6, the J call TRBJ2-1, with TRBD2 matching 10 bases. Germline values: CDR1 MNHNY, CDR2 SVGAGI (reference sequence). Germline trimming cut 2 bases from V and 5 bases from J; bases unmatched to any gene: 3. The CDR3 contains 15 residues. The CDR3 region has the DNA TGTGCCAGCAGTTACGCTAGCGGGGGCCACAATGAGCAGTTCTTC. Protein sequence: CASSYASGGHNEQFF.

This clonotype came up many times. The V and J genes are TRBV6-6 and TRBJ2-1; 7 nucleotides match TRBD1. V gave up 6 bases and J gave up 5 bases; unmatched junction bases: 4. Germline lookup yields CDR1 MNHNY and CDR2 SVGAGI (reference sequence). The CDR3 loop spans 13 amino acids. In DNA, the CDR3 is TGTGCCAGCAGCCCCCAGGGGGACAATGAGCAGTTCTTC. Amino acids: CASSPQGDNEQFF.

This clonotype occurred a few times. This sequence joins TRBV6-6 and TRBJ1-2; a weak D match, TRBD1 (5 bases). With 2 bases removed from V and 8 bases from J, the gap between germline ends came to 18 bases. Germline lookup yields CDR1 MNHNY and CDR2 SVGAGI (reference sequence). The CDR3 runs to 15 residues. The CDR3 is CASSYAQGHVFGYTF. DNA for the CDR3: TGTGCCAGCAGTTACGCTCAAGGACATGTATTCGGCTACACCTTC.

There are many counts of this clonotype. The chain uses TRBV27 and TRBJ2-7; 15 nucleotides match TRBD2. Germline CDR1 reads MNHEY; CDR2 reads SMNVEV (reference sequence). The CDR3 has 17 residues. Unmatched junction bases numbered 10, after V lost 5 bases and J lost 5 bases. This CDR3 reads CASSRTSGGAFHDEQYF. The CDR3 nucleotides are TGTGCCAGCAGTCGGACTAGCGGGGGGGCATTTCACGACGAGCAGTACTTC.

The CDR3 nucleotides read TGTGCCAGCACCATTGACAGGGAGACCGACGAGCAGTACTTC. Protein product: CASTIDRETDEQYF. The chain links TRBV2 to TRBJ2-7, with 7 bases aligning to TRBD1. Germline assignment: CDR1 SNHLY and CDR2 FYNNEI. The CDR3 has 14 amino acids. V gave up 7 bases and J gave up 5 bases; unmatched junction bases: 11. The full variable domain, its missing parts supplied by reference TRBV2 and TRBJ2-7, is EPEVTQTPSHQVTQMGQEVILRCVPISNHLYFYWYRQILGQKVEFLVSFYNNEISEKSEIFDDQFSVERPDGSNFTLKIRSTKLEDSAMYFCASTIDRETDEQYFGPGTRLTVT.

This clonotype was seen repeatedly, ten times or more. V is TRBV20-1 and J is TRBJ2-5; 8 bases agree with TRBD2. From germline, CDR1 is DFQATT and CDR2 SNEGSKA (reference sequence). CDR3 length: 13 amino acids. The V segment lost 8 bases and the J segment 2 bases; nucleotides outside the gene matches: 7. Written as DNA, the CDR3 is TGCAGTTCCACCGGGGGGGTGCAAGAGACCCAGTACTTC. It is translated as CSSTGGVQETQYF.

This clonotype was detected many times. The chain carries TRBV20-1 and TRBJ1-1, with D maybe TRBD1 (5 bases). The V end was cut by 4 bases, the J end by 8 bases, with 17 bases between. The CDR3 is 13 residues long. Germline CDR1 reads DFQATT; CDR2 reads SNEGSKA (reference sequence). The CDR3 DNA reads as TGCAGTGCTACCTCGGGACCCATGGGGGAAGCTTTCTTT. This codes for CSATSGPMGEAFF.

J is TRBJ2-2 and V is TRBV7-9; 7 nucleotides align to TRBD1. This CDR3 region has 14 residues. V shed 11 bases and J 0 bases; nucleotides not matched to a gene: 6. CDR1 SEHNR and CDR2 FQNEAQ come from the germline V gene (reference sequence). CDR3 in DNA: TGTGCCGGGACCGGGACAGCGAACACCGGGGAGCTGTTTTTT. Its protein is CAGTGTANTGELFF.

The table lists this clonotype with a few counts. The rearrangement uses TRBV19 and TRBJ2-1; a possible D gene is TRBD1 (6 bases). The CDR3 is made up of 15 amino acids. Germline V CDR1 and CDR2: LNHDA, SQIVND (reference sequence). The germline V and J ends were trimmed by 3 bases and 5 bases, with 14 bases remaining between them. The CDR3 DNA reads TGTGCCAGTAGTATCTCCGGACAGCCGAACAATGAGCAGTTCTTC. It specifies CASSISGQPNNEQFF.

This clonotype was detected only a few times. The rearrangement links TRBV11-2 to TRBJ2-4, with D possibly TRBD1 on 6 matching bases. The ends were cut back, 1 base at V and 7 bases at J, with 14 bases in the middle. The germline V gene has CDR1 SGHAT and CDR2 FQNNGV. This CDR3 region has 15 residues. In DNA, the CDR3 is TGTGCCAGCAGCTTAGGCGGCAGGGGCCTCAACATTCAGTACTTC. It translates to CASSLGGRGLNIQYF.

This clonotype was seen at least ten times. V gene TRBV12-3 or TRBV12-4 combines with J gene TRBJ2-3, with TRBD1 as a possible D gene (6 bases). V lost 0 bases and J lost 1, with 11 bases in between. This CDR3 region has 16 residues. CDR3 sequence (DNA): TGTGCCAGCAGTTTAGCGGTGGGGGCTCGCACAGATACGCAGTATTTT. Translating it yields CASSLAVGARTDTQYF.

This clonotype was picked up many times. The chain recombines TRBV14 with TRBJ1-2; 9 nucleotides agree with TRBD1. V lost 6 bases and J lost 8; bases outside the gene matches: 19. Germline loops: CDR1 SGHDN, CDR2 FVKESK. CDR3 size: 17 residues. The CDR3 is CASSAIQGRTGGHGYTF. Written as DNA, the CDR3 is TGTGCCAGCAGTGCAATTCAAGGCCGCACAGGGGGCCACGGCTACACCTTC.